The next 21 T cell receptor beta chains were all read from a single sample in a study of blood T cell repertoires in COVID-19. Sequencing was performed with immunoSEQ multiplex PCR; in TCRdb, only in-frame clones are kept and a portion is missing. The sample includes hundreds of thousands of clones, nearly 90% seen only once; the top ten take less than 15%. Sample: PBMCs or T cells enriched from blood (not recorded which). The receptors here all came from a man aged 25 to 40 who had been exposed to COVID-19.

This clone was found a few times. Relative to the germline gene, one junction end is altered; a read error may explain this. This chain connects TRBV2 to TRBJ1-1, with 8 positions matching TRBD1. The CDR3 is made up of 15 amino acids. Germline loops: CDR1 SNHLY, CDR2 FYNNEI. This chain's CDR3 is CASMSTGQGFGEAFF. Here the CDR3 DNA reads TGTGCAAGCATGTCCACCGGACAGGGTTTTGGTGAAGCTTTCTTT.

The J gene is TRBJ2-5, the V gene TRBV9; D is perhaps TRBD2 (5 bases). The CDR3 covers 14 residues. The V gene's germline CDR1 is SGDLS and CDR2 YYNGEE. Between the trimmed V and J ends, which lost 4 bases and 2 bases, there was a span of 12 bases. Here the CDR3 DNA reads TGTGCCAGCAGCCCTCGGACTGGACAAGAGACCCAGTACTTC. Its translation: CASSPRTGQETQYF. Full variable domain (missing parts from reference TRBV9 and TRBJ2-5): DSGVTQTPKHLITATGQRVTLRCSPRSGDLSVYWYQQSLDQGLQFLIQYYNGEERAKGNILERFSAQQFPDLHSELNLSSLELGDSALYFCASSPRTGQETQYFGPGTRLLVL.

The rearrangement uses TRBV4-3 and TRBJ2-3; D is ambiguous. This CDR3 region has 13 residues. The V end lost 4 bases, the J end lost 4 bases, and 9 bases lay between the germline ends. The germline CDR1 and CDR2 sequences are LGHNA and YSLEER. The CDR3 coding sequence is TGCGCCAGCAGCCGTCTTCGTCCAGATACGCAGTATTTT. Protein sequence: CASSRLRPDTQYF.

Only one count was recorded for this clone. V is TRBV6-1 and J is TRBJ2-5; TRBD1 agrees at 8 bases. CDR1 and CDR2 (germline): MNHNS, SASEGT. The J segment lost 0 bases and the V segment lost 4 bases, leaving 10 bases of the junction unmatched. This CDR3 is built from 17 residues. In DNA, the CDR3 is TGTGCCAGCAGTGGTGGACAGGGATGGGGGTACCAAGAGACCCAGTACTTC. This gives the protein CASSGGQGWGYQETQYF.

This clone was seen just once. The V and J genes are TRBV9 and TRBJ1-1, with D tentatively TRBD1 (5 bases). This CDR3 has 15 residues. Trimming stripped 0 bases from V and 5 bases from J, with 14 bases between. The germline V gene encodes CDR1 SGDLS and CDR2 YYNGEE. CDR3 loop: CASSVGRIRGTEAFF. The CDR3 nucleotides are TGTGCCAGCAGCGTAGGTCGGATCCGGGGGACTGAAGCTTTCTTT.

The rearrangement joins TRBV19 to TRBJ1-1; D perhaps matches TRBD1 (6 bases). Trimming shortened V by 3 bases and J by 8 bases, and 22 bases separated the two germline ends. The CDR3 sequence is 16 residues long. Germline CDR1 reads LNHDA; CDR2 reads SQIVND (reference sequence). The CDR3 spells CASSMGGSGAMIEAFF. CDR3 DNA: TGTGCCAGTAGTATGGGGGGGTCGGGGGCCATGATAGAAGCTTTCTTT.

The rearrangement joins TRBV5-6 to TRBJ1-4, with D tentatively TRBD1 (5 bases). Germline values: CDR1 SGHDT, CDR2 YYEEEE. The CDR3 is made up of 14 amino acids. V lost 1 base and J lost 4, with 8 bases in between. The CDR3 sequence is CASSLRQGNEKLFF. The CDR3 DNA reads as TGTGCCAGCAGCTTGAGGCAGGGTAATGAAAAACTGTTTTTT.

The chain links TRBV11-2 to TRBJ2-1; 9 nucleotides line up with TRBD2. After removal of 0 bases from V and 9 bases from J, the junction contained 12 bases not matched to a gene. Germline CDR1 is SGHAT and CDR2 is FQNNGV. The CDR3 totals 17 residues. CDR3 sequence (DNA): TGTGCCAGCAGCTTAGATCCGTCCAGCGGGGGGTCTGGTGAGCAGTTCTTC. It specifies CASSLDPSSGGSGEQFF.

V and J are TRBV5-1 and TRBJ1-1, with 9 bases aligning to TRBD1. In germline, CDR1 is SGHRS, CDR2 YFSETQ. The CDR3 runs 16 residues. V was clipped by 2 bases and J by 2 bases; unmatched bases: 7. CDR3 residues: CASSLRTGVRNTEAFF. CDR3 nucleotides: TGCGCCAGCAGCTTAAGGACAGGGGTCCGAAACACTGAAGCTTTCTTT.

The rearrangement uses TRBV5-4 and TRBJ1-2; D unclear. CDR1 is SGHNT and CDR2 is YYREEE in the germline V gene (reference sequence). The V and J ends lost 0 bases and 2 bases respectively, with 5 bases between them. The CDR3 is 13 residues long. CDR3 sequence reads: CASSLVANYGYTF. For the CDR3, the DNA is TGTGCCAGCAGCTTGGTGGCCAACTATGGCTACACCTTC. Full variable domain (rest looked up from reference TRBV5-4 and TRBJ1-2): ETGVTQSPTHLIKTRGQQVTLRCSSQSGHNTVSWYQQALGQGPQFIFQYYREEENGRGNFPPRFSGLQFPNYSSELNVNALELDDSALYLCASSLVANYGYTFGSGTRLTVV.

The chain is built from TRBV6-5 and TRBJ2-5; 9 bases are shared with TRBD1. J lost 5 bases, V lost 6 bases, and 7 bases had no gene match. There are 14 residues in the CDR3. From germline, CDR1 is MNHEY and CDR2 SVGAGI. As DNA, the CDR3 is TGTGCCAGCAGAACAGGGGGCAGCGGCGAGACCCAGTACTTC. It specifies CASRTGGSGETQYF.

The rearrangement joins TRBV7-9 to TRBJ1-1, with D hard to call. Trimming left V 4 bases short and J 1 base short, with 16 bases between. Germline V gene lookup returns CDR1 SEHNR and CDR2 FQNEAQ (reference sequence). This CDR3 contains 16 residues. The CDR3 bases are TGTGCCAGCAGCTCTCCCAGCCGGGATCCGAACACTGAAGCTTTCTTT. This sequence encodes CASSSPSRDPNTEAFF.

The chain recombines TRBV2 with TRBJ1-2; 7 bases match TRBD1. V was clipped by 7 bases and J by 7 bases; unmatched bases: 9. Looked up from germline, CDR1 is SNHLY and CDR2 is FYNNEI. The CDR3 has 13 residues. The CDR3 DNA is TGTGCCAGCACCATAGACAGGGCGGGTGGCTACACCTTC. Protein: CASTIDRAGGYTF.

V is TRBV5-8 and J is TRBJ2-3, with TRBD2 matching over 16 bases. The J segment lost 0 bases and the V segment lost 8 bases, leaving 6 bases of the junction unmatched. The CDR3 sequence is 17 residues long. The germline V gene has CDR1 SGHTS and CDR2 YDEGEE. This CDR3 reads CASSGLAGGLSTDTQYF. Written as DNA, the CDR3 is TGTGCCAGTTCGGGACTAGCGGGGGGGCTGAGCACAGATACGCAGTATTTT.

The CDR3 nucleotides read TGCGCCAGCAGCCAAGATTTAACGCAGTATGAGACCCAGTACTTC. Amino acid sequence: CASSQDLTQYETQYF. The chain couples TRBV4-3 to TRBJ2-5; D not resolved. The CDR3 is 15 residues long. Trimming cost V 0 bases and J 5 bases, with 13 bases left between them. Germline V gene sequence: CDR1 LGHNA, CDR2 YSLEER.

The chain joins TRBV3-1 (or the pseudogene TRBV3-2) to TRBJ1-5; possible D gene TRBD1, 5 bases. CDR3 length: 18 amino acids. Trimming removed 0 bases from V and 2 bases from J, with 17 bases in between. Per the germline V gene, CDR1 is LGHDT and CDR2 is YNNKEL (reference sequence). The CDR3 DNA reads TGTGCCAGCAGCCAAGAGTCGAGGGGAGGGGTGGGCAATCAGCCCCAGCATTTT. Protein: CASSQESRGGVGNQPQHF.

The CDR3 loop is CASSQDSARVYEQYF. CDR3 DNA: TGTGCCAGCAGCCAAGATAGTGCCAGGGTCTACGAGCAGTACTTC. The chain links TRBV4-2 to TRBJ2-7; perhaps TRBD1 as D (5 bases). Germline V CDR1 and CDR2: LGHNA, YNFKEQ. This CDR3 has 15 residues. V lost 0 bases and J lost 3, with 12 bases in between.

J is TRBJ2-7 and V is TRBV6-1; no firm D call. This CDR3 has 15 amino acids. The V end lost 1 base, the J end lost 4 bases, and 14 bases lay between the germline ends. Per the germline V gene, CDR1 is MNHNS and CDR2 is SASEGT. The CDR3 here is CASSEVLSSEYEQYF. As DNA, the CDR3 is TGTGCCAGCAGTGAAGTTCTCAGTTCCGAATACGAGCAGTACTTC.

The genes are TRBV7-9 and TRBJ1-2; D gene unclear. The CDR3 covers 15 residues. V shed 5 bases and J shed 1 base, with 14 bases lying between them. Germline V lookup: CDR1 SEHNR, CDR2 FQNEAQ (reference sequence). The CDR3 reads CASSLMEADNYGYTF. CDR3 bases: TGTGCCAGCAGCCTTATGGAGGCCGATAACTATGGCTACACCTTC. Complete variable domain (other parts from reference TRBV7-9 and TRBJ1-2): DTGVSQNPRHKITKRGQNVTFRCDPISEHNRLYWYRQTLGQGPEFLTYFQNEAQLEKSRLLSDRFSAERPKGSFSTLEIQRTEQGDSAMYLCASSLMEADNYGYTFGSGTRLTVV.

This chain uses TRBV30 with TRBJ1-2; unclear D gene. The V and J ends lost 3 bases and 3 bases respectively, with 17 bases between them. CDR1 is GTSNPN and CDR2 is SVGIG in the germline V gene (reference sequence). The CDR3 runs to 15 residues. For the CDR3, the DNA is TGTGCCTGGAGAGCCGGGAACTCTAGGGACTATGGCTACACCTTC. Translated, it gives CAWRAGNSRDYGYTF.

The chain links TRBV5-1 to TRBJ1-5, with no clear D. Trimming removed 2 bases from V and 6 bases from J, with 12 bases in between. This CDR3 region has 14 residues. Germline V gene lookup returns CDR1 SGHRS and CDR2 YFSETQ. The CDR3 is CASSFEGGRQPQHF. DNA of the CDR3: TGCGCCAGCAGCTTTGAGGGAGGACGTCAGCCCCAGCATTTT.